Below, 31 T cell receptor beta chains from the same sample are listed, as sequenced in a study of OX40 agonist ivuxolimab in advanced cancers. TCRdb's table, derived via immunoSEQ multiplex PCR, lists solely in-frame clones and lacks some. Of more than 10,000 clones listed, 79% are singletons. This sample comprised CD4+ or CD8+ T cells sorted from blood, obtained in a trial of the OX40 agonist ivuxolimab. These TCRs come from an adult with an advanced solid tumor such as melanoma, head and neck, liver or kidney cancer.

The chain is built from TRBV6-1 and TRBJ2-5, with no clear D. The CDR3 covers 11 residues. Trimming left V 5 bases short and J 4 bases short, with 5 bases between. CDR1 and CDR2 from the germline V gene are MNHNS and SASEGT. The CDR3 region has the DNA TGTGCCAGCAGTTACGGAGAGACCCAGTACTTC. Its translation: CASSYGETQYF.

The chain links TRBV27 to TRBJ2-5; no reliable D call. The length of the CDR3 is 13 residues. Germline V gene sequence: CDR1 MNHEY, CDR2 SMNVEV (reference sequence). Trimming shortened V by 6 bases and J by 1 base, and 9 bases separated the two germline ends. CDR3 bases: TGTGCCAGCAGGGTTACCCTCCAAGAGACCCAGTACTTC. Its protein is CASRVTLQETQYF.

The chain carries TRBV28 and TRBJ2-2; D is possibly TRBD1 (6 bases). In germline, CDR1 is MDHEN, CDR2 SYDVKM. The CDR3 spans 15 residues. Trimming removed 5 bases at V and 1 base at J, with 11 bases between. The CDR3: CASSPRQENTGELFF. The CDR3 coding sequence is TGTGCCAGCAGTCCGAGACAGGAGAACACCGGGGAGCTGTTTTTT. Using reference TRBV28 and TRBJ2-2 for the parts outside the CDR3, the full variable domain is DVKVTQSSRYLVKRTGEKVFLECVQDMDHENMFWYRQDPGLGLRLIYFSYDVKMKEKGDIPEGYSVSREKKERFSLILESASTNQTSMYLCASSPRQENTGELFFGEGSRLTVL.

The V gene is TRBV9, the J gene TRBJ2-7, with D perhaps matching TRBD2 (7 bases). V was cut by 0 bases and J by 0 bases, with 19 bases left in between. Germline CDR1 and CDR2: SGDLS and YYNGEE. The CDR3 has 18 amino acids. The CDR3 DNA sequence: TGTGCCAGCAGCGTAGGAGGTGGGAGGGGGGCTTTCTCCTACGAGCAGTACTTC. Its translation is CASSVGGGRGAFSYEQYF.

To note about this clone: A read error may account for a junction end that differs from germline. V and J are TRBV6-5 and TRBJ2-1, with 7 bases identical to TRBD1. The CDR3 sequence is 13 residues long. Germline lookup yields CDR1 MNHEY and CDR2 SVGAGI. Here the CDR3 reads CASSDSDRDEQFF. The CDR3 DNA sequence: TGTGCCAGCAGTGACTCCGACAGGGATGAGCAGTTCTTC.

This chain uses TRBV27 with TRBJ2-3; tentatively, D is TRBD2 (5 bases). Trimming pared 6 bases from V and 2 bases from J, leaving 12 bases between. Germline lookup yields CDR1 MNHEY and CDR2 SMNVEV (reference sequence). This CDR3 is built from 14 residues. Here the CDR3 DNA reads TGTGCCAGCAGGGCGGGCCTATTCACAGATACGCAGTATTTT. This translates into CASRAGLFTDTQYF.

The chain is built from TRBV6-6 and TRBJ1-5, with 7 bases that match TRBD1. The CDR3 covers 16 residues. Germline V gives CDR1 MNHNY, CDR2 SVGAGI (reference sequence). The J segment lost 4 bases and the V segment lost 3 bases, leaving 9 bases of the junction unmatched. This CDR3 reads CASSYHRDRENQPQHF. In DNA form, the CDR3 reads TGTGCCAGCAGTTATCACCGGGACAGAGAGAATCAGCCCCAGCATTTT.

The CDR3 protein is CASSFQRQGPWDEQFF. CDR3 nucleotides: TGTGCCAGCAGCTTCCAACGACAGGGACCTTGGGATGAGCAGTTCTTC. The chain links TRBV27 to TRBJ2-1, with 7 nucleotides matching TRBD1. Germline loops: CDR1 MNHEY, CDR2 SMNVEV (reference sequence). The CDR3 loop spans 16 amino acids. V was pared by 6 bases and J by 8 bases, with 16 bases of the junction left unmatched.

The genes are TRBV14 and TRBJ1-1, with D hard to call. V was clipped by 1 base and J by 0 bases, with 3 bases between them. The germline gives CDR1 SGHDN, CDR2 FVKESK. The CDR3 contains 13 residues. CDR3 sequence reads: CASSQVLNTEAFF. The CDR3 DNA is TGTGCCAGCAGCCAAGTATTGAACACTGAAGCTTTCTTT.

The chain links TRBV6-1 to TRBJ2-7; D perhaps matches TRBD2 (6 bases). With 10 bases removed from V and 0 bases from J, the gap between germline ends came to 13 bases. The CDR3 has 13 amino acids. Germline assignment: CDR1 MNHNS and CDR2 SASEGT. CDR3 protein: CATQYGSSYEQYF. The CDR3 DNA follows: TGTGCCACCCAATACGGGAGCTCCTACGAGCAGTACTTC.

V is TRBV7-9 and J is TRBJ1-5, with TRBD1 as a possible D gene (5 bases). CDR3 length: 16 residues. Trimming left V 3 bases short and J 7 bases short, with 19 bases between. The germline V gene encodes CDR1 SEHNR and CDR2 FQNEAQ (reference sequence). CDR3 sequence reads: CASSLESGSGSQPQHF. Here the CDR3 DNA reads TGTGCCAGCAGCTTGGAATCAGGGTCGGGTAGCCAGCCCCAGCATTTT.

The chain couples TRBV7-5 to TRBJ1-2; TRBD1, the table's D call, was not compared with the DNA. TRBV7-5 is an annotated pseudogene. The CDR3 length is 12 residues. The CDR3 nucleotides read TGTGCCAGCACAGCAGGGGACTATGGCTACACCTTC. Residues: CASTAGDYGYTF.

This clone was picked up a small number of times. The gene calls are TRBV4-1 and TRBJ2-7, with D perhaps matching TRBD1 or TRBD2 (5 bases each). Germline V gene sequence: CDR1 MGHRA, CDR2 YSYEKL. With 0 bases removed from V and 2 bases from J, the gap between germline ends came to 14 bases. This CDR3 is 16 amino acids long. The CDR3 sequence: CASSQEEGRAAYEQYF. The CDR3 region has the DNA TGCGCCAGCAGCCAAGAAGAGGGGCGGGCCGCCTACGAGCAGTACTTC.

The genes are TRBV13 and TRBJ2-7; weak D call: TRBD1 (5 bases). The CDR3 has 13 amino acids. Germline V gene sequence: CDR1 PRHDT, CDR2 FYEKMQ (reference sequence). V lost 5 bases and J 1 base, leaving 9 bases between the germline ends. The CDR3 nucleotides read TGTGCCAGCAGCCCAGGGAAATCCTACGAGCAGTACTTC. Translation: CASSPGKSYEQYF.

CDR3 DNA sequence: TGTGCCAGCAGTTACGGCTATGAGCAGTTCTTC. Amino acids: CASSYGYEQFF. V is TRBV6-1 and J is TRBJ2-1; unclear D gene. Germline loops: CDR1 MNHNS, CDR2 SASEGT. The V and J ends lost 5 bases and 8 bases respectively, with 7 bases between them. CDR3 length: 11 residues.

The chain combines TRBV7-9 with TRBJ2-7; 11 positions agree with TRBD2. The J segment lost 3 bases and the V segment lost 5 bases, leaving 6 bases of the junction unmatched. The CDR3 has 15 residues. Germline CDR1 reads SEHNR; CDR2 reads FQNEAQ (reference sequence). CDR3 DNA sequence: TGTGCCAGCAGCCCCCCCGGGACTAGCGGCTACGAGCAGTACTTC. Translation: CASSPPGTSGYEQYF. Combining the CDR3 with reference TRBV7-9 and TRBJ2-7 gives the whole variable domain DTGVSQNPRHKITKRGQNVTFRCDPISEHNRLYWYRQTLGQGPEFLTYFQNEAQLEKSRLLSDRFSAERPKGSFSTLEIQRTEQGDSAMYLCASSPPGTSGYEQYFGPGTRLTVT.

The V call is TRBV25-1, the J call TRBJ1-2; TRBD1 might be the D (5 bases). The CDR3 consists of 13 residues. Germline assignment: CDR1 MGHDK and CDR2 SYGVNS. V lost 0 bases and J 5 bases, leaving 7 bases between the germline ends. In DNA, the CDR3 is TGTGCCAGCAGTGAATATGGGGGGTATGGCTACACCTTC. It yields the protein CASSEYGGYGYTF.

The V gene is TRBV21-1, the J gene TRBJ1-2; the table's TRBD1 call for D was not verified on the DNA. TRBV21-1 is an annotated pseudogene. This CDR3 has 17 amino acids. The CDR3 DNA sequence: TGTGCCAGCAGCAACGCCTGCCTGATCCACAGGGGCAATGGCTACACCTTC. The encoded protein is CASSNACLIHRGNGYTF.

By its share, this clone is large. The chain uses TRBV7-3 and TRBJ2-7; perhaps TRBD1 as D (6 bases). CDR3 length equals 13 residues. The germline V gene has CDR1 SGHTA and CDR2 FQGTGA. Trimming took 6 bases from V and 5 from J, leaving 14 bases between them. The CDR3 bases are TGTGCCAGCAGTTTGGGGCAGGGGAACGAGCAGTACTTC. Translation: CASSLGQGNEQYF.

The rearrangement links TRBV28 to TRBJ2-3, with D tentatively TRBD2 (6 bases). The CDR3 sequence is 15 residues long. V lost 6 bases and J 3 bases, leaving 16 bases between the germline ends. CDR1 and CDR2 (germline): MDHEN, SYDVKM. CDR3 nucleotides: TGTGCCAGCAGCTGGGGGGTCGGTAGGACAGATACGCAGTATTTT. Its translation: CASSWGVGRTDTQYF. The full variable domain, its missing parts supplied by reference TRBV28 and TRBJ2-3, is DVKVTQSSRYLVKRTGEKVFLECVQDMDHENMFWYRQDPGLGLRLIYFSYDVKMKEKGDIPEGYSVSREKKERFSLILESASTNQTSMYLCASSWGVGRTDTQYFGPGTRLTVL.

The gene calls are TRBV11-2 and TRBJ2-3; D possibly corresponds to TRBD2 (6 bases). Trimming shortened V by 4 bases and J by 7 bases, and 12 bases separated the two germline ends. CDR3 size: 13 residues. The germline gives CDR1 SGHAT, CDR2 FQNNGV. The CDR3 DNA follows: TGTGCCAGCAGCTGGGACTCCCCAAATACGCAGTATTTT. This translates into CASSWDSPNTQYF.

The V gene is TRBV27, the J gene TRBJ1-4; 10 bases are shared with TRBD1. V lost 5 bases and J lost 7; bases outside the gene matches: 1. The germline V gene has CDR1 MNHEY and CDR2 SMNVEV (reference sequence). CDR3 length: 13 residues. The CDR3 spells CASSRQGAEKLFF. CDR3 in DNA: TGTGCCAGCAGTCGACAGGGGGCTGAAAAACTGTTTTTT.

The V call is TRBV6-6, the J call TRBJ2-2, with 7 bases aligning to TRBD1. In germline, CDR1 is MNHNY, CDR2 SVGAGI (reference sequence). The CDR3 has 16 amino acids. Trimming cost V 8 bases and J 4 bases; bases outside gene matches: 13. Here the CDR3 DNA reads TGTGCCAGCCTACACAGGGACAGATCGAGCACCGGGGAGCTGTTTTTT. Protein: CASLHRDRSSTGELFF.

The chain carries TRBV9 and TRBJ2-2; perhaps TRBD2 as D (5 bases). The germline V gene has CDR1 SGDLS and CDR2 YYNGEE. This CDR3 comprises 14 residues. Trimming stripped 3 bases from V and 1 base from J, with 7 bases between. Here the CDR3 DNA reads TGTGCCAGCAGCGCCCGGGAGAACACCGGGGAGCTGTTTTTT. It yields the protein CASSARENTGELFF.

This rearrangement joins TRBV5-5 to TRBJ2-1; D is unclear. Germline CDR1 is SGHKS and CDR2 is YYEKEE (reference sequence). Trimming cost V 1 base and J 6 bases, with 8 bases left between them. The CDR3 is 13 amino acids. CDR3 loop: CASSLSLRNEQFF. CDR3 bases: TGTGCCAGCAGCTTGTCCCTCCGCAATGAGCAGTTCTTC.

The chain uses TRBV28 and TRBJ2-3, with 9 bases matching TRBD2. The CDR3 covers 17 residues. V trimming: 6 bases; J trimming: 7 bases; junction bases outside the gene matches: 17. The germline V gene encodes CDR1 MDHEN and CDR2 SYDVKM. The CDR3 reads CASRETSGWETVNTQYF. The CDR3 DNA reads as TGTGCCAGCAGGGAAACTAGCGGGTGGGAAACAGTGAATACGCAGTATTTT.

This clone was counted once. The rearrangement joins TRBV20-1 to TRBJ2-7; D is unresolved. Germline V gene sequence: CDR1 DFQATT, CDR2 SNEGSKA (reference sequence). The CDR3 sequence is 10 residues long. V gave up 5 bases and J gave up 0 bases, with 2 bases separating them. The CDR3 region is CSADSYEQYF. DNA for the CDR3: TGCAGTGCTGACTCCTACGAGCAGTACTTC.

This clone appeared a few times. The gene calls are TRBV27 and TRBJ1-5, with unresolved D. The CDR3 totals 13 residues. Germline V gene sequence: CDR1 MNHEY, CDR2 SMNVEV (reference sequence). With 2 bases removed from V and 6 bases from J, the gap between germline ends came to 8 bases. The CDR3 nucleotides are TGTGCCAGCAGTTTAGACATCGGTCAGCCCCAGCATTTT. It specifies CASSLDIGQPQHF.

The CDR3 DNA sequence: TGTGCCAGCAGCCTCCCCGGGGACGGGAGGGCCCTCGATGAGCAGTTCTTC. Translated: CASSLPGDGRALDEQFF. V is TRBV4-2 and J is TRBJ2-1; TRBD2 aligns across 8 bases. J lost 8 bases, V lost 4 bases, and 16 bases had no gene match. Germline CDR1 reads LGHNA; CDR2 reads YNFKEQ. The CDR3 contains 17 residues.

The V and J genes are TRBV28 and TRBJ2-7; possible D gene TRBD1, 6 bases. This CDR3 has 17 residues. Germline V gene data show CDR1 as MDHEN and CDR2 as SYDVKM. Trimming left V 3 bases short and J 0 bases short, with 18 bases between. CDR3 nucleotide sequence: TGTGCCAGCAGTTTCACCGGGACAACGTCGAGCTCCTACGAGCAGTACTTC. It yields the protein CASSFTGTTSSSYEQYF.

The chain is built from TRBV25-1 and TRBJ2-1; no reliable D call. The CDR3 is 14 amino acids. Germline V CDR1 and CDR2: MGHDK, SYGVNS. The V end was cut by 5 bases, the J end by 4 bases, with 12 bases between. This CDR3 reads CASSNNPGYNEQFF. The CDR3, as DNA: TGTGCCAGCAGTAACAATCCAGGTTACAATGAGCAGTTCTTC.